The 13 T cell receptor beta chains below come from one sample, sequenced in a study of CD8+ T cells in alopecia areata. Following RNA extraction, reverse transcription yielded cDNA that acted as the sequencing template. Here immunoSEQ multiplex PCR was the method, and the copy in TCRdb shows in-frame clones only, minus some. The sample yields 220,000 or so clones, around 62% seen once. Material: CD4+ T cells sorted from blood, obtained at week 0. Source of these receptors: a human donor with alopecia areata.

This clone was observed a few times. V gene TRBV5-1 combines with J gene TRBJ1-5; no definite D call. CDR3 length: 17 residues. Germline V CDR1 and CDR2: SGHRS, YFSETQ. V lost 0 bases and J 0 bases, leaving 13 bases between the germline ends. CDR3 in DNA: TGCGCCAGCAGCTTGGGTGCAGGCCCAAATAGCAATCAGCCCCAGCATTTT. Translated, it gives CASSLGAGPNSNQPQHF.

This clone was counted a few times. The rearrangement uses TRBV2 and TRBJ2-5; D may be TRBD1 or TRBD2 (6 bases each). The V and J ends lost 4 bases and 1 base respectively, with 22 bases between them. In germline, CDR1 is SNHLY, CDR2 FYNNEI. The CDR3 has 18 residues. As DNA, the CDR3 is TGTGCCAGCAGTGTAGGGGGGCCCCAACAAAGACCCCAAGAGACCCAGTACTTC. As protein: CASSVGGPQQRPQETQYF.

CDR3 coding DNA: TGTGCCAGCAGCTTGGTGGGGACAGGTGCTTACGAGCAGTACTTC. This encodes CASSLVGTGAYEQYF. This chain uses TRBV5-5 with TRBJ2-7, with 8 bases that match TRBD1. Trimming cost V 0 bases and J 4 bases; bases outside gene matches: 6. The CDR3 covers 15 residues. Germline CDR1 and CDR2: SGHKS and YYEKEE (reference sequence).

The genes are TRBV5-6 and TRBJ2-7; D may be TRBD2 (5 bases). The length of the CDR3 is 12 residues. Germline lookup yields CDR1 SGHDT and CDR2 YYEEEE. The ends were cut back, 5 bases at V and 2 bases at J, with 8 bases in the middle. In nucleotides, the CDR3 is TGTGCCAGCAGATTCGGGACCTACGAGCAGTACTTC. As protein: CASRFGTYEQYF.

The J gene is TRBJ2-6, the V gene TRBV5-8; no clear D. Germline lookup yields CDR1 SGHTS and CDR2 YDEGEE. Trimming took 6 bases from V and 0 from J, leaving 19 bases between them. The CDR3 totals 18 residues. Here the CDR3 DNA reads TGTGCCAGCACCCCTCCCACCTTCAGGAGCTCTGGGGCCAACGTCCTGACTTTC. Protein: CASTPPTFRSSGANVLTF.

This clone was counted between two and nine times. The chain is built from TRBV29-1 and TRBJ1-2; a weak D match, TRBD1 (5 bases). V was trimmed by 4 bases and J by 2 bases, leaving 17 bases between them. Germline V gene sequence: CDR1 SQVTM, CDR2 ANQGSEA. This CDR3 region has 15 residues. The CDR3, as DNA: TGCAGCGTTGTCAGGGACCGGGAAGCCAACTATGGCTACACCTTC. It is translated as CSVVRDREANYGYTF.

For the CDR3, the DNA is TGTGCCAGCAGCCAATGGGACAGGTCCTATGGCTACACCTTC. Its protein is CASSQWDRSYGYTF. This chain joins TRBV14 and TRBJ1-2; 8 bases fit TRBD1. With 2 bases clipped from V and 4 bases from J, the junction kept 3 bases outside the gene matches. The CDR3 is made up of 14 amino acids. In germline, CDR1 is SGHDN, CDR2 FVKESK. The full variable domain, in which reference TRBV14 and TRBJ1-2 provide the parts outside the CDR3, is EAGVTQFPSHSVIEKGQTVTLRCDPISGHDNLYWYRRVMGKEIKFLLHFVKESKQDESGMPNNRFLAERTGGTYSTLKVQPAELEDSGVYFCASSQWDRSYGYTFGSGTRLTVV.

This chain joins TRBV27 and TRBJ1-1; no clear D gene. This CDR3 spans 13 amino acids. Germline V lookup: CDR1 MNHEY, CDR2 SMNVEV (reference sequence). Trimming took 0 bases from V and 1 from J, leaving 3 bases between them. DNA of the CDR3: TGTGCCAGCAGTTTATCGGAGAACACTGAAGCTTTCTTT. This codes for CASSLSENTEAFF.

The rearrangement joins TRBV6-5 to TRBJ2-7; D ambiguous. V lost 2 bases and J 0 bases, leaving 8 bases between the germline ends. The germline CDR1 and CDR2 sequences are MNHEY and SVGAGI. The CDR3 spans 14 residues. CDR3 protein: CASSYRDPSYEQYF. Written as DNA, the CDR3 is TGTGCCAGCAGTTACAGGGATCCCTCCTACGAGCAGTACTTC.

The gene calls are TRBV2 and TRBJ2-7, with TRBD2 identical over 11 bases. Germline V gene sequence: CDR1 SNHLY, CDR2 FYNNEI. This CDR3 region has 14 residues. V lost 6 bases, J lost 1 base, and 2 bases stayed unmatched. CDR3 sequence: CASRRLAGSYEQYF. CDR3 bases: TGTGCCAGCAGGCGACTAGCGGGGTCCTACGAGCAGTACTTC.

V usage is TRBV7-9 and J usage is TRBJ1-5; D gene ambiguous. The V end was cut by 1 base, the J end by 7 bases, with 8 bases between. Germline V lookup: CDR1 SEHNR, CDR2 FQNEAQ (reference sequence). The CDR3 consists of 13 residues. The CDR3 is CASSLGGRQPQHF. CDR3 nucleotides: TGTGCCAGCAGCTTAGGAGGCAGACAGCCCCAGCATTTT. The full variable domain, rest sourced from reference TRBV7-9 and TRBJ1-5, is DTGVSQNPRHKITKRGQNVTFRCDPISEHNRLYWYRQTLGQGPEFLTYFQNEAQLEKSRLLSDRFSAERPKGSFSTLEIQRTEQGDSAMYLCASSLGGRQPQHFGDGTRLSIL.

The V and J genes are TRBV2 and TRBJ1-2; D is ambiguous. Looked up from germline, CDR1 is SNHLY and CDR2 is FYNNEI. V lost 2 bases to trimming and J lost 9 bases, with 7 bases between them. The CDR3 covers 11 residues. CDR3 in amino acids: CASSEKVSYTF. The CDR3 DNA is TGTGCCAGCAGTGAAAAAGTGAGCTACACCTTC.

The V and J genes are TRBV5-1 and TRBJ1-2; no clear D gene. V was shortened by 1 base and J by 6 bases, with 13 bases between the two germline ends. CDR1 SGHRS and CDR2 YFSETQ come from the germline V gene. The CDR3 runs to 14 residues. The CDR3 nucleotides are TGCGCCAGCAGCTTGTCCAAGGGTTCGGATGGCTACACCTTC. It specifies CASSLSKGSDGYTF.